This T cell receptor (beta chain) was captured by sequencing in a study of T cell responses to AZD1222 COVID-19 vaccine (TCRdb year 2021). Study-wide context: AZD1222 recipients whose second dose came at about 4 weeks and those whose second dose came at about 12 weeks were combined into one group, since spike-specific TCR depth and breadth did not differ between the two schedules. Trial participants were enrolled by age into subgroups of 18-55, 56-69 and 70-plus years, and 148, 28 and 57 TCR-sequenced participants, respectively, were included in these subgroups. A total of more than 230 trial participants underwent TCR sequencing, of whom about 200 received two doses of AZD1222 and about 25 received two doses of the MenACWY control vaccine.

Beyond this particular receptor, the publication reports: Reportedly, almost half of the unique spike-specific TCRs recognized epitopes lying outside the regions that are mutated in the B.1.351 and B.1.1.7 variants. Conclusions about previously exposed vaccinees are limited, since just six AZD1222 recipients were seropositive for SARS-CoV-2 at baseline. In the small 56-69-year group, the increase in depth fell short of significance, most likely because of low power. Because no day 14 peak-response samples were available, the repertoires could be characterized only after the peak T cell response. Vaccine-associated CD4 TCRs spanned the whole spike protein, with dominant responses in regions 160-218 and 743-854. After two AZD1222 doses, spike-specific TCR breadth and depth were significantly higher than at day 0 and than in MenACWY recipients. Most participants were white British and females outnumbered males, and the authors suggested that clonal diversity may have been underestimated.

Its CDR3 holds 14 amino acids, cysteine through phenylalanine. The kept DNA is CDR3 alone, 42 bases in frame from the first base. V loses 8 bases of germline sequence and J loses 0 bases, and the interval between the two ends is 8 bases. CDR1 and CDR2, per the germline V gene, are MGHDK and SYGVNS. The time point label for this specimen denotes: baseline before first vaccination. Vaccinee samples came from UK trials COV001 and COV002, including a single-blind randomized controlled phase 2/3 trial of AZD1222 (ChAdOx1 nCoV-19) in healthy adults. For TCRbeta chain sequencing, PBMC samples from trial participants were taken at day 0 and at day 28 after the second dose. The CDR3 regions of human TCRbeta chains were analyzed by immunosequencing. Under the source paper's analysis protocol: TCRs in the repertoires were matched against a reference library of SARS-CoV-2-specific TCRs that had been generated with the MIRA antigen-specificity platform. Breadth meant the fraction of unique TCRs that were SARS-CoV-2-associated, whereas depth meant the fraction of total T cells that were SARS-CoV-2-associated. Using the MIRA data, each spike-specific TCR was mapped to the spike region that the TCR reacts to and placed in a CD4 or CD8 class. Log10-transformed breadth and depth values were compared by one-way ANOVA with Sidak's multiple comparisons tests. Drawn from immuneACCESS, this table holds only the in-frame rearrangements with V and J called that TCRdb kept. Clones are partly lost; checked studies trace under half to an unresolved V gene and leave the rest unexplained. The V and J calls and clone size come from that table; D and trimming were worked out from the DNA. Within this sample are roughly 160,000 clones, with around 93% of them counted one time only. The ten largest clones add up to 1.5% to 2% of the sample.

Details on this clone: It lacks a known antigen. Within one base of it there is no much larger clone, and no base qualities were kept.

The material was peripheral blood, obtained on day 0 of AZD1222 vaccination. This clonotype was sampled from an adult in good health. The chain links TRBV25-1 with TRBJ1-6; the D region possibly corresponds to TRBD1 (5 bases align). The CDR3 has the sequence CASWGSSYNSPLHF. The nucleotide sequence is TGTGCCAGCTGGGGGAGCTCCTATAATTCACCCCTCCACTTT.